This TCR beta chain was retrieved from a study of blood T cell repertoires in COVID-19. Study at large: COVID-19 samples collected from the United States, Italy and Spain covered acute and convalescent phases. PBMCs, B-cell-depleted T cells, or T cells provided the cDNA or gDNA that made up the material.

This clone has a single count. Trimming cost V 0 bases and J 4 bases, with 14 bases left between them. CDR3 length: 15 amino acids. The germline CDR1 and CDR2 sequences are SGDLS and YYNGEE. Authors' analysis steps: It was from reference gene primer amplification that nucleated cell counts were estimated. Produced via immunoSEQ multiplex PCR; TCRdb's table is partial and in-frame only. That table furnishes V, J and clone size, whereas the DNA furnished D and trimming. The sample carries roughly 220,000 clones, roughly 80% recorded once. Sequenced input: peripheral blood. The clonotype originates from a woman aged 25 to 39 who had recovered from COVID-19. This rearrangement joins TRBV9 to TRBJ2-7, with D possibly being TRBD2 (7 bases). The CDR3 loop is CASSVGGGGQYEQYF. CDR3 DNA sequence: TGTGCCAGCAGCGTAGGAGGGGGAGGGCAGTACGAGCAGTACTTC. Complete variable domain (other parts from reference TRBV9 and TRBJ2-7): DSGVTQTPKHLITATGQRVTLRCSPRSGDLSVYWYQQSLDQGLQFLIQYYNGEERAKGNILERFSAQQFPDLHSELNLSSLELGDSALYFCASSVGGGGQYEQYFGPGTRLTVT.